The T cell receptor (beta chain) under discussion was sequenced for a study of human T cells and chemical hapten exposure. Study-level information: Doses of diphenylcyclopropenone went to the patients' scalps weekly throughout the roughly 24-week study.

The sample's time point: patch test 3, about 24 weeks after DPC sensitization. Treatment given: therapeutic diphenylcyclopropenone sensitization with weekly scalp DPC. The CDR3 extends over 13 amino acids. Germline CDR1 is SGHDN and CDR2 is FVKESK. V was shortened by 4 bases and J by 7 bases, with 8 bases between the two germline ends. Each CDR3 protein is one row after TCRdb ran MiXCR on the RACE reads. The table has approximately 80,000 distinct CDR3 sequences, about an eighth seen once. This TCR was recovered from a woman aged 50 to 65 with alopecia areata. Some clones in this sample may be carry-over from other donors' samples. The chain has TRBV14 and TRBJ2-6; no definite D call. Here the sequenced sample was whole blood, taken in connection with sensitization to the hapten diphenylcyclopropenone (DPC). The CDR3, as DNA: TGTGCCAGCAGCCCTGGACGTGCCAACGTCCTGACTTTC. Encoded protein: CASSPGRANVLTF.